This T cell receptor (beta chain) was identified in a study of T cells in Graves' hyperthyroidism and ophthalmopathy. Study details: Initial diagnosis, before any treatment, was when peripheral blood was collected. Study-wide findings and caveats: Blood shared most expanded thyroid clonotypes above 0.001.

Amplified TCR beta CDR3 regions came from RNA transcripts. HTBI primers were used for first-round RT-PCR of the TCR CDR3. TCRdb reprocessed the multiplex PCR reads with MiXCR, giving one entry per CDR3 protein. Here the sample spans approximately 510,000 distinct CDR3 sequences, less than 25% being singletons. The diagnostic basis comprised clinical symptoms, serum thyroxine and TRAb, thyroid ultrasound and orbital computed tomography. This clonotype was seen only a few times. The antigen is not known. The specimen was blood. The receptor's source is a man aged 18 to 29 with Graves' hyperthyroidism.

In nucleotides, the CDR3 is TGCGCCAGCAGCCAAGAAGGTGCGACTAGCGGGGGGGCCTCAGATACGCAGTATTTT. Residues: CASSQEGATSGGASDTQYF. This chain joins TRBV4-1 and TRBJ2-3; 14 nucleotides match TRBD2. CDR1 is MGHRA, CDR2 YSYEKL, per germline. This CDR3 contains 19 residues. Losses at the gene ends were 0 bases for V and 4 bases for J; bases not matched to a gene: 9.